The 24 T cell receptor beta chains given below trace back to one sample, sequenced in a study of blood T cells in healthy people across ages. Through a sample-barcoded 5' primer and a J-beta primer mix, a second PCR was run for 7 to 11 cycles. One entry per CDR3 protein results from TCRdb running MiXCR on the 5' RACE reads. The table includes roughly 680,000 distinct CDR3 sequences, around 20% detected once. The sample was blood. The receptor source for this set is a man aged 65 to 85 in good health.

The chain couples TRBV20-1 to TRBJ1-5; 8 bases map to TRBD1. CDR3 size: 13 residues. Looked up from germline, CDR1 is DFQATT and CDR2 is SNEGSKA (reference sequence). Trimming removed 3 bases from V and 10 bases from J; junction bases left unmatched: 8. This CDR3 is CSASAGGGEPQHF. The DNA for the CDR3 is TGCAGTGCTAGTGCAGGGGGCGGCGAACCCCAGCATTTT.

The chain couples TRBV20-1 to TRBJ2-5; no clear D. CDR1 is DFQATT and CDR2 is SNEGSKA in the germline V gene (reference sequence). The CDR3 runs to 14 residues. V was clipped by 0 bases and J by 5 bases, with 13 bases between them. Here the CDR3 reads CSARDVVIRETQYF. In nucleotides, the CDR3 is TGCAGTGCTAGAGATGTAGTGATTCGGGAGACCCAGTACTTC.

In its sample, this clonotype was seen a few times. The chain joins TRBV20-1 to TRBJ2-5; 15 bases fit TRBD2. The DNA end is more similar to TRBJ2-7, so the J call may be wrong. CDR3 size: 14 residues. In germline, CDR1 is DFQATT, CDR2 SNEGSKA (reference sequence). The CDR3 is CSARGTSGRGEQYF. The CDR3, as DNA: TGCAGTGCTAGAGGGACTAGCGGGAGGGGCGAGCAGTACTTC.

This clonotype was counted only a few times. This chain joins TRBV5-8 and TRBJ2-3, with 9 bases lining up with TRBD2. The germline V gene has CDR1 SGHTS and CDR2 YDEGEE. This CDR3 has 16 amino acids. The junction had 11 bases not matched to a gene; V was cut back by 4 bases and J by 5 bases. The CDR3 sequence: CASSGGAGLAIDTQYF. CDR3 bases: TGTGCCAGCAGCGGAGGGGCGGGACTAGCAATAGATACGCAGTATTTT. Full variable domain (outside the CDR3, taken from reference TRBV5-8 and TRBJ2-3): EAGVTQSPTHLIKTRGQQATLRCSPISGHTSVYWYQQALGLGLQFLLWYDEGEERNRGNFPPRFSGRQFPNYSSELNVNALELEDSALYLCASSGGAGLAIDTQYFGPGTRLTVL.

The V gene is TRBV2, the J gene TRBJ2-1, with D perhaps being TRBD1 or TRBD2 (5 bases each). Gene TRBJ2-7 matches the end of the DNA better, so the J call may be wrong. The germline CDR1 and CDR2 sequences are SNHLY and FYNNEI. CDR3 length: 15 amino acids. For the CDR3, the DNA is TGTGCCAGCAGTGAGGGGGACGGTGCTTTCTACGAGCAGTACTTC. It translates to CASSEGDGAFYEQYF.

Concerning this clonotype: One junction end does not reproduce the germline sequence, and a read error may be involved. This chain joins TRBV6-5 and TRBJ2-5; D call uncertain. CDR3 length: 14 residues. Looked up from germline, CDR1 is MNHEY and CDR2 is SVGAGI. CDR3 DNA: TGTGCCATCAGTTACTCGGCTGGCGGCGAAACCCAGTACTTC. This sequence encodes CAISYSAGGETQYF.

In its sample, this clonotype was seen a few times. CDR3 sequence reads: CSVGAGTGFGELFF. The CDR3 DNA reads TGCAGCGTTGGAGCCGGGACAGGGTTTGGGGAGCTGTTTTTT. This chain uses TRBV29-1 with TRBJ2-2; TRBD1 matches 9 bases. The CDR3 contains 14 residues. J gave up 8 bases and V 4 bases, and 8 bases lay outside the gene matches. Germline CDR1 is SQVTM and CDR2 is ANQGSEA.

This clonotype was detected only a few times. J is TRBJ2-5 and V is TRBV6-1; no firm D call. The V end lost 6 bases, the J end lost 3 bases, and 11 bases lay between the germline ends. The CDR3 has 13 amino acids. CDR1 and CDR2 (germline): MNHNS, SASEGT. The CDR3 sequence: CASSKRVEETQYF. For the CDR3, the DNA is TGTGCCAGCAGCAAACGCGTGGAAGAGACCCAGTACTTC.

This chain uses TRBV7-6 with TRBJ1-3; D call uncertain. This CDR3 is built from 17 residues. V was pared by 2 bases and J by 0 bases, with 14 bases between. CDR1 is SGHVS, CDR2 FNYEAQ, per germline. The CDR3 sequence is CASSLPNGNFSGNTIYF. As DNA, the CDR3 is TGTGCCAGCAGCTTACCAAACGGAAATTTCTCTGGAAACACCATATATTTT.

The chain combines TRBV21-1 with TRBJ2-1; the table names TRBD2, a call not compared with the DNA. TRBV21-1 is given as a pseudogene. The CDR3 contains 17 residues. The CDR3 sequence is CASSKVGAGGLSNEQFF. CDR3 in DNA: TGTGCCAGCAGCAAAGTCGGGGCGGGAGGTCTATCCAATGAGCAGTTCTTC.

J is TRBJ2-2 and V is TRBV7-6, with TRBD2 matching over 7 bases. From germline, CDR1 is SGHVS and CDR2 FNYEAQ. Germline trimming cut 5 bases from V and 5 bases from J; bases unmatched to any gene: 8. The CDR3 loop spans 15 amino acids. The CDR3 loop reads CASSVTSARTGELFF. CDR3 bases: TGTGCCAGCAGCGTTACTAGCGCCCGGACCGGGGAGCTGTTTTTT. The whole variable domain, remainder taken from reference TRBV7-6 and TRBJ2-2, is GAGVSQSPRYKVTKRGQDVALRCDPISGHVSLYWYRQALGQGPEFLTYFNYEAQQDKSGLPNDRFSAERPEGSISTLTIQRTEQRDSAMYRCASSVTSARTGELFFGEGSRLTVL.

This clonotype was seen a few times. The V call is TRBV2, the J call TRBJ2-6; possibly TRBD2 for D (5 bases). The CDR3 has 13 residues. With 8 bases removed from V and 2 bases from J, the gap between germline ends came to 7 bases. Per germline, CDR1 SNHLY and CDR2 FYNNEI. The CDR3 DNA reads TGTGCCAGCCGTAGCGCTGGGGCCAACGTCCTGACTTTC. Encoded protein: CASRSAGANVLTF.

There are many counts of this clonotype. The V call is TRBV20-1, the J call TRBJ2-7; D call uncertain. Trimming shortened V by 5 bases and J by 0 bases, and 5 bases separated the two germline ends. The CDR3 sequence is 11 residues long. CDR1 is DFQATT and CDR2 is SNEGSKA in the germline V gene (reference sequence). This chain's CDR3 is CSASFSYEQYF. The DNA of the CDR3 is TGCAGTGCTTCCTTCTCCTACGAGCAGTACTTC.

This clonotype was counted a few times. J is TRBJ2-5 and V is TRBV28; TRBD1 agrees at 8 bases. V lost 4 bases, J lost 5 bases, and 6 bases stayed unmatched. Per germline, CDR1 MDHEN and CDR2 SYDVKM. CDR3 length equals 14 residues. The CDR3 coding sequence is TGTGCCAGCAGTTCGACAGGGGCTGGGGAGACCCAGTACTTC. Protein: CASSSTGAGETQYF. The whole variable domain, filled in from reference TRBV28 and TRBJ2-5, reads DVKVTQSSRYLVKRTGEKVFLECVQDMDHENMFWYRQDPGLGLRLIYFSYDVKMKEKGDIPEGYSVSREKKERFSLILESASTNQTSMYLCASSSTGAGETQYFGPGTRLLVL.

This chain uses TRBV12-3 or TRBV12-4 with TRBJ1-2, with a tentative D call TRBD1 (5 bases). The germline V and J ends were trimmed by 3 bases and 4 bases, with 12 bases remaining between them. The CDR3 has 14 amino acids. The CDR3 DNA follows: TGTGCCAGCAGTTTTAAGGGACGAGTCTATGGCTACACCTTC. It specifies CASSFKGRVYGYTF.

The rearrangement links TRBV5-1 to TRBJ2-5, with D perhaps matching TRBD1 (6 bases). Trimming stripped 1 base from V and 1 base from J, with 11 bases between. CDR1 is SGHRS and CDR2 is YFSETQ in the germline V gene. The CDR3 is made up of 15 amino acids. The CDR3 nucleotides read TGCGCCAGCAGCTTGAGACAGGACTTCCAAGAGACCCAGTACTTC. It is translated as CASSLRQDFQETQYF.

The chain combines TRBV5-1 with TRBJ2-7; no reliable D call. V was cut by 0 bases and J by 2 bases, with 9 bases left in between. The V gene's germline CDR1 is SGHRS and CDR2 YFSETQ. The CDR3 totals 14 residues. The CDR3 sequence: CASSLDVAPYEQYF. CDR3 sequence (DNA): TGCGCCAGCAGCTTGGACGTGGCCCCCTACGAGCAGTACTTC.

The CDR3 spells CASSLEAGNYGYTF. The CDR3, as DNA: TGTGCCAGCAGCTTAGAGGCAGGGAACTATGGCTACACCTTC. The rearrangement uses TRBV7-2 and TRBJ1-2, with D tentatively TRBD1 (5 bases). CDR3 length equals 14 residues. Germline loops: CDR1 SGHTA, CDR2 FQGNSA. V lost 1 base to trimming and J lost 2 bases, with 8 bases between them.

This clonotype has only a few counts. This rearrangement joins TRBV5-1 to TRBJ2-3, with 8 bases matching TRBD2. The CDR3 sequence is 15 residues long. Germline loops: CDR1 SGHRS, CDR2 YFSETQ. J lost 6 bases, V lost 4 bases, and 10 bases had no gene match. The CDR3 DNA follows: TGCGCCAGCAGCACCCCAAGCGGGAGTTCGGATACGCAGTATTTT. Its translation: CASSTPSGSSDTQYF.

The chain recombines TRBV12-5 with TRBJ2-1, with D possibly matching TRBD2 (6 bases). Trimming removed 2 bases at V and 6 bases at J, with 8 bases between. The CDR3 totals 13 residues. Germline CDR1 is LGHNT and CDR2 is FRNRAP. In DNA, the CDR3 is TGTGCTAGTGGTTTGACGGGAGCCAATGAGCAGTTCTTC. Translated, it gives CASGLTGANEQFF.

The CDR3 protein is CSVLRGDAEQFF. CDR3 sequence (DNA): TGCAGCGTCCTAAGGGGCGACGCTGAGCAGTTCTTC. The V gene is TRBV29-1, the J gene TRBJ2-1; D possibly corresponds to TRBD1 (5 bases). The CDR3 contains 12 residues. Germline CDR1 and CDR2: SQVTM and ANQGSEA. The ends were cut back, 6 bases at V and 9 bases at J, with 15 bases in the middle.

This clonotype was recorded a few times. V gene TRBV9 combines with J gene TRBJ2-5; 9 bases agree with TRBD2. The germline V gene has CDR1 SGDLS and CDR2 YYNGEE. V gave up 1 base and J gave up 7 bases; unmatched junction bases: 8. CDR3 length: 15 amino acids. The CDR3 is CASSVSSGIPVTQYF. CDR3 DNA: TGTGCCAGCAGCGTATCTAGCGGGATTCCAGTGACCCAGTACTTC.

The chain combines TRBV28 with TRBJ2-5; 9 bases fit TRBD2. The J call could be wrong; TRBJ2-1 is a better fit for the DNA end. Germline V gene lookup returns CDR1 MDHEN and CDR2 SYDVKM. The CDR3 covers 16 residues. CDR3 bases: TGTGCCAGCAGTCCATTCGGCGGGAGGGTCTCTAATGAGCAGTTCTTC. It is translated as CASSPFGGRVSNEQFF.

This clonotype was seen at least ten times. The chain joins TRBV5-6 to TRBJ2-5; the D call may be TRBD1 or TRBD2 (5 bases each). Germline loops: CDR1 SGHDT, CDR2 YYEEEE. The V end was cut by 0 bases, the J end by 5 bases, with 11 bases between. This CDR3 region has 14 residues. The CDR3 DNA reads as TGTGCCAGCAGCTTGGCGTGGGGACCGGAGACCCAGTACTTC. This encodes CASSLAWGPETQYF.